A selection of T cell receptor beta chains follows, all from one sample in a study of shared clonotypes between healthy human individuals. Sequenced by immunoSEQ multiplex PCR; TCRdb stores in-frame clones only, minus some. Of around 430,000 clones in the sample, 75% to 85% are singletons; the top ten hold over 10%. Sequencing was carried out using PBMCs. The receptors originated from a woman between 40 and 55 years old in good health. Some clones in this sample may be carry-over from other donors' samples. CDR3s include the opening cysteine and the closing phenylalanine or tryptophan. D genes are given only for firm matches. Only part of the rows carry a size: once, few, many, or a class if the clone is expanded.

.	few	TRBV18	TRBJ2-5	CASSPHWVQETQYF	TGTGCCAGCTCACCACACTGGGTCCAAGAGACCCAGTACTTC
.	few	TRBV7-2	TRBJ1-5	CASRDPGGMNQPQHF	TGTGCCAGCAGGGACCCTGGGGGTATGAATCAGCCCCAGCATTTT
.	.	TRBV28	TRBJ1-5	CASSGGQADQPQHF	TGTGCCAGCAGCGGGGGACAAGCAGATCAGCCCCAGCATTTT
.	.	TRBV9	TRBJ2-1	CASSVDPLLENEQFF	TGTGCCAGCAGCGTAGACCCCTTACTAGAGAATGAGCAGTTCTTC
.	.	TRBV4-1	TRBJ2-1	CASSQESVAEFF	TGCGCCAGCAGCCAAGAATCTGTGGCGGAGTTCTTC
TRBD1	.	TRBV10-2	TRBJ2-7	CASSVATGKVYEQYF	TGCGCCAGCAGTGTCGCGACAGGGAAAGTGTACGAGCAGTACTTC
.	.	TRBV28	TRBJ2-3	CASSSQGRPTDTQYF	TGTGCCAGCAGCTCACAGGGTCGTCCCACAGATACGCAGTATTTT
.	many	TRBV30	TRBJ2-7	CAWSVHRDEQYF	TGTGCCTGGAGTGTACACAGGGACGAGCAGTACTTC
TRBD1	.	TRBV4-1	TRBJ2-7	CASSHENRGYEQYF	TGCGCCAGCAGCCATGAAAACAGGGGGTACGAGCAGTACTTC
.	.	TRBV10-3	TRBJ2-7	CAISEYRPGMDYEQYF	TGTGCCATCAGTGAGTATCGGCCAGGAATGGACTACGAGCAGTACTTC
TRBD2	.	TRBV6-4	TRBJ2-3	CASSSAGASDTQYF	TGTGCCAGCAGTTCAGCGGGAGCTTCAGATACGCAGTATTTT
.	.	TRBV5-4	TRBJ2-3	CASSLARGDTQYF	TGTGCCAGCAGCTTGGCCCGTGGGGATACGCAGTATTTT
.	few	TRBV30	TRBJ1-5	CAWSVGQSNQPQHF	TGTGCCTGGAGTGTCGGGCAGAGCAATCAGCCCCAGCATTTT
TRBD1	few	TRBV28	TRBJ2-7	CASSSPGTGRNEQYF	TGTGCCAGCAGTTCACCCGGGACAGGGCGCAACGAGCAGTACTTC
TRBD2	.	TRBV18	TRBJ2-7	CASSPQREGEQYF	TGTGCCAGCTCACCGCAGAGGGAGGGCGAGCAGTACTTC
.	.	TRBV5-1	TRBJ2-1	CASSTGGGTRSYNEQFF	TGCGCCAGCAGCACCGGAGGGGGGACGAGGTCCTACAATGAGCAGTTCTTC
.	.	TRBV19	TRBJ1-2	CASSIDGAGLYGYTF	TGTGCCAGTAGTATAGATGGTGCAGGGTTATATGGCTACACCTTC
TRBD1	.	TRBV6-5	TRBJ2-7	CASQLHRGRTYEQYF	TGTGCCAGCCAACTTCACAGGGGGCGAACCTACGAGCAGTACTTC
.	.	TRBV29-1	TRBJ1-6	CSAYLGKNSPLHF	TGCAGCGCCTACCTGGGGAAAAATTCACCCCTCCACTTT
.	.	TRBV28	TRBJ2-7	CAISTPGYEQYF	TGTGCCATCTCTACCCCAGGCTACGAGCAGTACTTC